The T cell receptor beta chain described here comes from a study of cytomegalovirus exposure and HLA in healthy donors. General study findings and limits: Reported findings show TCR beta sequences accurately forecast HLA-A and HLA-B alleles in most subjects.

This clone showed up just a few times. What it binds is not known. The PCR ran on 60 Vbeta and 13 Jbeta primers. The repertoire was sequenced with immunoSEQ multiplex PCR; TCRdb's copy has only in-frame clones and lacks some. The sample contains approximately 150,000 clones, roughly 80% of which appear only once. This TCR was recovered from a male donor in good health and CMV-seronegative. Sequenced: PBMCs.

The CDR3, as DNA: TGTGCCAGCAGCGGGGGGACTAGCGGGGAAAATGAGCAGTTCTTC. Translated, it gives CASSGGTSGENEQFF. The chain links TRBV9 to TRBJ2-1; 13 bases match TRBD2. The trim removed 3 bases at V and 7 bases at J, leaving 4 bases unmatched. The CDR3 spans 15 residues. Looked up from germline, CDR1 is SGDLS and CDR2 is YYNGEE.